The next 6 T cell receptor beta chains were all read from a single sample in a study of T cell responses to AZD1222 COVID-19 vaccine. Some clones are missing from TCRdb's copy, which holds only in-frame ones; the method was immunoSEQ multiplex PCR. Of some 150,000 clones listed, 87% were seen once; the top ten hold just over 9%. The sample in question was peripheral blood, obtained 28 days after the second AZD1222 dose. Every receptor here comes from an adult who received the AZD1222 COVID-19 vaccine.

The rearrangement uses TRBV28 and TRBJ1-1; D not certain. Trimming removed 7 bases from V and 0 bases from J, with 12 bases in between. CDR1 is MDHEN and CDR2 is SYDVKM in the germline V gene. The length of the CDR3 is 14 residues. This CDR3 is CASKEQTLNTEAFF. CDR3 DNA sequence: TGTGCCAGCAAGGAACAGACCCTGAACACTGAAGCTTTCTTT.

The chain is built from TRBV2 and TRBJ2-3, with 11 bases identical to TRBD2. The germline CDR1 and CDR2 sequences are SNHLY and FYNNEI. With V trimmed by 5 bases and J by 0 bases, 10 bases remained unmatched. The CDR3 runs to 18 residues. The CDR3 here is CASSLGLAGGFSTDTQYF. For the CDR3, the DNA is TGTGCCAGCAGTCTTGGGCTAGCGGGAGGTTTTAGCACAGATACGCAGTATTTT.

This chain uses TRBV7-9 with TRBJ2-1, with TRBD2 matching over 10 bases. Germline assignment: CDR1 SEHNR and CDR2 FQNEAQ (reference sequence). The junction had 4 bases not matched to a gene; V was cut back by 2 bases and J by 3 bases. The CDR3 runs 16 residues. The CDR3 loop reads CASSLMGLALYNEQFF. In DNA form, the CDR3 reads TGTGCCAGCAGCTTAATGGGACTAGCGCTCTACAATGAGCAGTTCTTC.

This clone was counted between two and nine times. The V and J genes are TRBV5-6 and TRBJ1-6; 7 bases are shared with TRBD1. Germline V gives CDR1 SGHDT, CDR2 YYEEEE. The J segment lost 8 bases and the V segment lost 4 bases, leaving 9 bases of the junction unmatched. This CDR3 contains 15 residues. The CDR3 coding sequence is TGTGCCAGCAGCCTAAGGACAGGAGGGCATTCACCCCTCCACTTT. Translating it yields CASSLRTGGHSPLHF.

In its sample, this clone was seen many times. This chain connects TRBV7-8 to TRBJ1-5; weak D call: TRBD1 (5 bases). Trimming removed 0 bases at V and 3 bases at J, with 6 bases between. The CDR3 is 14 amino acids. Germline-derived CDR1 and CDR2 are SGHVS and FQNEAQ. The CDR3 reads CASSLAGTNQPQHF. The CDR3 DNA is TGTGCCAGCAGCTTAGCGGGGACCAATCAGCCCCAGCATTTT.

This chain connects TRBV12-3 or TRBV12-4 to TRBJ2-5, with D possibly matching TRBD2 (5 bases). V lost 5 bases, J lost 5 bases, and 12 bases lay in between. CDR3 length: 13 amino acids. In DNA form, the CDR3 reads TGTGCCAGCAGTCAACCGGGGTATGAGACCCAGTACTTC. The encoded protein is CASSQPGYETQYF.